The next 27 T cell receptor beta chains were all read from a single sample in a study of CD8 T cells in ankylosing spondylitis. One entry per CDR3 protein, called by TCRdb with MiXCR from the 5' RACE reads. The sample lists under 250,000 distinct CDR3 sequences, under 35% occurring once. The sample comprised blood, either unsorted or a sorted T cell fraction (not recorded which). These receptors all stem from a male donor with ankylosing spondylitis or in good health (not recorded which).

This clonotype came up a few times. V and J are TRBV6-5 and TRBJ2-1; either TRBD1 or TRBD2 may supply D (5 bases each). V dropped 3 bases and J dropped 9 bases, with 9 bases sitting between them. Per the germline V gene, CDR1 is MNHEY and CDR2 is SVGAGI. The CDR3 has 12 amino acids. Here the CDR3 DNA reads TGTGCCAGCAGTTATCTGGGGGTTGAGCAGTTCTTC. Its protein is CASSYLGVEQFF.

This clonotype occurred a few times. This chain joins TRBV29-1 and TRBJ2-5; 9 positions agree with TRBD1. Germline CDR1 SQVTM, CDR2 ANQGSEA. V shed 5 bases, J shed 5 bases, and the junction held 9 bases outside the gene matches. The CDR3 spans 14 residues. The CDR3 reads CSVIGGQGRETQYF. In DNA form, the CDR3 reads TGCAGCGTTATTGGGGGACAGGGCCGGGAGACCCAGTACTTC.

The chain has TRBV9 and TRBJ2-3; weak D call: TRBD1 (5 bases). CDR3 length equals 15 residues. Trimming cost V 0 bases and J 0 bases, with 8 bases left between them. Germline V gene data show CDR1 as SGDLS and CDR2 as YYNGEE. The CDR3 protein is CASSVGGSSTDTQYF. The CDR3 DNA follows: TGTGCCAGCAGCGTAGGGGGCAGTAGCACAGATACGCAGTATTTT.

The chain carries TRBV9 and TRBJ1-1, with D hard to call. V lost 6 bases and J lost 2, with 11 bases in between. In germline, CDR1 is SGDLS, CDR2 YYNGEE. The CDR3 length is 13 residues. CDR3: CASTETLNTEAFF. For the CDR3, the DNA is TGTGCCAGCACCGAGACCTTAAACACTGAAGCTTTCTTT.

This sequence joins TRBV12-3 or TRBV12-4 and TRBJ2-7; 8 positions agree with TRBD1. Unmatched junction bases numbered 15, after V lost 4 bases and J lost 4 bases. The CDR3 extends over 17 amino acids. CDR3 coding DNA: TGTGCCAGCAGTTCATGGACCAATTCCAGGGGGCCTTACGAGCAGTACTTC. It translates to CASSSWTNSRGPYEQYF.

The V gene is TRBV5-1, the J gene TRBJ2-1, with TRBD2 matching over 11 bases. In germline, CDR1 is SGHRS, CDR2 YFSETQ. V gave up 8 bases and J gave up 5 bases; unmatched junction bases: 6. The CDR3 loop spans 14 amino acids. The CDR3 loop is CASQGLAAHNEQFF. The CDR3 bases are TGCGCCAGTCAGGGACTAGCGGCCCACAATGAGCAGTTCTTC.

This clonotype was detected only once. This chain links TRBV24-1 with TRBJ2-5; D may be TRBD1 (6 bases). Germline V CDR1 and CDR2: KGHDR, SFDVKD. The CDR3 extends over 11 amino acids. V gave up 9 bases and J gave up 5 bases, with 9 bases separating them. The CDR3 spells CATGGGETQYF. The CDR3 bases are TGTGCCACCGGGGGCGGGGAGACCCAGTACTTC.

This clonotype appeared a few times. The CDR3 bases are TGCAGTGCTAGAGATTCGGTTATCTCCTACGAGCAGTACTTC. It specifies CSARDSVISYEQYF. The rearrangement joins TRBV20-1 to TRBJ2-7; D gene ambiguous. Per the germline V gene, CDR1 is DFQATT and CDR2 is SNEGSKA (reference sequence). This CDR3 spans 14 amino acids. V was clipped by 0 bases and J by 0 bases, with 9 bases between them.

This clonotype was recorded only once. The chain recombines TRBV5-6 with TRBJ2-1; 10 nucleotides line up with TRBD1. With 5 bases clipped from V and 4 bases from J, the junction kept 6 bases outside the gene matches. Germline V gene lookup returns CDR1 SGHDT and CDR2 YYEEEE. The CDR3 covers 15 residues. The CDR3 here is CASRKDRGGYNEQFF. DNA of the CDR3: TGTGCCAGCAGAAAGGACAGGGGGGGGTACAATGAGCAGTTCTTC.

The table lists this clonotype with a few counts. The rearrangement joins TRBV4-1 to TRBJ2-3; D not certain. This CDR3 has 15 residues. CDR1 and CDR2 from the germline V gene are MGHRA and YSYEKL. Trimming took 0 bases from V and 2 from J, leaving 9 bases between them. CDR3 sequence: CASSQESRHTDTQYF. For the CDR3, the DNA is TGCGCCAGCAGCCAAGAGAGCAGACACACAGATACGCAGTATTTT.

The J gene is TRBJ2-3, the V gene TRBV10-3, with D possibly TRBD1 on 5 matching bases. Trimming cost V 4 bases and J 0 bases, with 11 bases left between them. The CDR3 runs 15 residues. Germline assignment: CDR1 ENHRY and CDR2 SYGVKD. The CDR3 DNA reads as TGTGCCATCAGTGCCAGGGCAGGTAGCACAGATACGCAGTATTTT. Translation gives CAISARAGSTDTQYF.

This clonotype has just a few counts. The chain recombines TRBV5-1 with TRBJ1-1; D is possibly TRBD1 (5 bases). This CDR3 spans 15 amino acids. The V gene lost 3 bases and the J gene lost 4 bases, with 16 bases spanning the gap. The germline V gene encodes CDR1 SGHRS and CDR2 YFSETQ. The CDR3 loop is CASSSAQGDGTEAFF. The CDR3 DNA sequence: TGCGCCAGCAGCTCCGCCCAGGGAGACGGCACTGAAGCTTTCTTT.

The V call is TRBV27, the J call TRBJ2-7; no definite D call. The germline V gene has CDR1 MNHEY and CDR2 SMNVEV (reference sequence). With 4 bases removed from V and 0 bases from J, the gap between germline ends came to 19 bases. The CDR3 spans 17 residues. The CDR3 nucleotides read TGTGCCAGCAGTTACCAACGGACGGACCTCGACTCCTACGAGCAGTACTTC. It is translated as CASSYQRTDLDSYEQYF.

The gene calls are TRBV12-3 or TRBV12-4 and TRBJ2-5; 7 positions agree with TRBD1. The CDR3 length is 13 residues. Trimming took 6 bases from V and 7 from J; bases not matched to a gene: 8. The CDR3 DNA sequence: TGTGCCAGCAGCCTGGACAGGCTAAGGACCCAGTACTTC. It is translated as CASSLDRLRTQYF.

This clonotype was detected a few times. CDR3 DNA sequence: TGTGCCAGCAGTTACCAGGGGGCCGGGCATGGCTACACCTTC. It yields the protein CASSYQGAGHGYTF. This chain uses TRBV6-5 with TRBJ1-2, with 8 bases aligning to TRBD1. Losses at the gene ends were 2 bases for V and 6 bases for J; bases not matched to a gene: 5. The CDR3 extends over 14 amino acids. Per germline, CDR1 MNHEY and CDR2 SVGAGI.

This clonotype was seen a handful of times. The CDR3 DNA follows: TGTGCCAGCAGTTTCAGGGGGCTAGAGAACATTCAGTACTTC. Its protein is CASSFRGLENIQYF. The chain links TRBV12-3 or TRBV12-4 to TRBJ2-4; the match to TRBD1 covers 8 bases. The CDR3 runs to 14 residues. V gave up 3 bases and J gave up 7 bases; unmatched junction bases: 5.

This sequence joins TRBV20-1 and TRBJ1-5; no reliable D call. Between the trimmed V and J ends, which lost 1 base and 4 bases, there was a span of 8 bases. The CDR3 extends over 13 amino acids. The germline V gene encodes CDR1 DFQATT and CDR2 SNEGSKA (reference sequence). The CDR3 region has the DNA TGCAGTGCTAGAGGGAACGGGAATCAGCCCCAGCATTTT. It translates to CSARGNGNQPQHF.

The genes are TRBV6-1 and TRBJ1-1, with 7 nucleotides matching TRBD1. Germline V gives CDR1 MNHNS, CDR2 SASEGT. This CDR3 comprises 14 residues. Trimming took 6 bases from V and 5 from J; bases not matched to a gene: 9. CDR3 sequence: CASRDRARGTEAFF. The CDR3 DNA reads TGTGCCAGCAGAGACAGGGCTCGGGGTACTGAAGCTTTCTTT.

The chain has TRBV10-3 and TRBJ2-2; D is perhaps TRBD1 (6 bases). V was pared by 0 bases and J by 2 bases, with 10 bases between. Germline V gene lookup returns CDR1 ENHRY and CDR2 SYGVKD. The CDR3 covers 16 residues. The CDR3 protein is CAISESADRNTGELFF. The CDR3 DNA follows: TGTGCCATCAGTGAGTCTGCGGACAGAAACACCGGGGAGCTGTTTTTT.

Only a few counts were recorded for this clonotype. This rearrangement joins TRBV6-5 to TRBJ1-2; the D gene is possibly TRBD1 (5 bases). Germline-derived CDR1 and CDR2 are MNHEY and SVGAGI. Trimming removed 0 bases at V and 2 bases at J, with 7 bases between. This CDR3 spans 14 amino acids. As DNA, the CDR3 is TGTGCCAGCAGTTACTCAAAGGGGAACTATGGCTACACCTTC. Its protein product is CASSYSKGNYGYTF.

The chain is built from TRBV5-5 and TRBJ1-5, with D possibly TRBD1 on 5 matching bases. Trimming took 2 bases from V and 1 from J, leaving 10 bases between them. There are 15 residues in the CDR3. Germline values: CDR1 SGHKS, CDR2 YYEKEE (reference sequence). The CDR3 sequence is CASSLGWGSNQPQHF. CDR3 sequence (DNA): TGTGCCAGCAGCTTAGGTTGGGGGAGCAATCAGCCCCAGCATTTT.

This clonotype was observed a few times. This chain connects TRBV20-1 to TRBJ2-5, with D possibly called TRBD1 or TRBD2 (5 bases each). CDR1 is DFQATT, CDR2 SNEGSKA, per germline (reference sequence). This CDR3 has 14 residues. Between the trimmed V and J ends, which lost 3 bases and 3 bases, there was a span of 14 bases. The CDR3 is CSASPPGPKETQYF. The CDR3 coding sequence is TGCAGTGCTAGTCCCCCGGGGCCTAAAGAGACCCAGTACTTC.

The rearrangement joins TRBV6-1 to TRBJ2-3, with D perhaps given as TRBD1 or TRBD2 (5 bases each). In germline, CDR1 is MNHNS, CDR2 SASEGT. The CDR3 totals 15 residues. Trimming removed 6 bases from V and 4 bases from J, with 17 bases in between. The CDR3: CASSTRLGRADTQYF. In DNA, the CDR3 is TGTGCCAGCAGCACACGTTTGGGACGCGCAGATACGCAGTATTTT.

The rearrangement uses TRBV20-1 and TRBJ1-2; D not resolved. Germline values: CDR1 DFQATT, CDR2 SNEGSKA (reference sequence). The CDR3 loop spans 12 amino acids. Trimming cost V 3 bases and J 5 bases, with 10 bases left between them. As DNA, the CDR3 is TGCAGTGCTAGTTTGGACGGTTATGGCTACACCTTC. Translating it yields CSASLDGYGYTF.

The chain is built from TRBV12-3 or TRBV12-4 and TRBJ2-7; D is perhaps TRBD2 (6 bases). V was cut by 10 bases and J by 3 bases, with 16 bases left in between. The CDR3 covers 13 residues. The CDR3, as DNA: TGTGCCACTGGGCAGGGCGGGGACTACGAGCAGTACTTC. It yields the protein CATGQGGDYEQYF.

This clonotype has a handful of counts. This chain joins TRBV12-3 or TRBV12-4 and TRBJ1-1; unclear D gene. V lost 7 bases to trimming and J lost 3 bases, with 6 bases between them. The CDR3 spans 11 residues. CDR3 coding DNA: TGTGCCAGCACCTGGGACACTGAAGCTTTCTTT. It encodes CASTWDTEAFF.

The V gene is TRBV29-1, the J gene TRBJ2-3; possible D gene TRBD1, 5 bases. Germline lookup yields CDR1 SQVTM and CDR2 ANQGSEA. This CDR3 has 12 residues. This chain's CDR3 is CGAVGLGDTQYF. CDR3 in DNA: TGCGGGGCGGTGGGGCTAGGGGATACGCAGTATTTT.